Presented here are 22 T cell receptor beta chains from one specimen sequenced in a study of blood T cells in healthy people across ages. Primers used in a second PCR of about 7 to 12 cycles were a sample-barcoded 5' primer and a J-beta primer mix. Each CDR3 protein gets one entry after TCRdb re-called the 5' RACE reads with MiXCR. The sample shows about 940,000 distinct CDR3 sequences, around 46% of them seen only once. Specimen: blood. The origin of the receptors is a man aged 25 to 40 in good health.

The rearrangement joins TRBV7-2 to TRBJ2-5, with D perhaps matching TRBD1 or TRBD2 (6 bases each). Germline CDR1 SGHTA, CDR2 FQGNSA. V lost 5 bases, J lost 5 bases, and 12 bases lay in between. The CDR3 extends over 13 amino acids. The CDR3 sequence is CASSPGAFETQYF. CDR3 nucleotides: TGTGCCAGCAGCCCGGGGGCCTTCGAGACCCAGTACTTC.

The genes are TRBV20-1 and TRBJ2-6, with 9 bases matching TRBD1. CDR1 and CDR2 from the germline V gene are DFQATT and SNEGSKA (reference sequence). The CDR3 has 17 amino acids. The trim removed 2 bases at V and 1 base at J, leaving 6 bases unmatched. CDR3 nucleotide sequence: TGCAGTGCTAGAAAGGGACAGGGACTTTCTGGGGCCAACGTCCTGACTTTC. Translation: CSARKGQGLSGANVLTF.

The chain recombines TRBV27 with TRBJ2-7, with 10 nucleotides matching TRBD1. CDR3 size: 15 residues. Germline V gene lookup returns CDR1 MNHEY and CDR2 SMNVEV (reference sequence). V trimming: 0 bases; J trimming: 3 bases; junction bases outside the gene matches: 2. Here the CDR3 DNA reads TGTGCCAGCAGTTTATCGTGGGACAGGGGCTACGAGCAGTACTTC. This translates into CASSLSWDRGYEQYF.

About this clonotype itself: One end of the junction is discordant with germline, which a read error may explain. This chain links TRBV4-1 with TRBJ2-7, with TRBD2 matching 7 bases. This CDR3 comprises 14 residues. Per germline, CDR1 MGHRA and CDR2 YSYEKL. DNA for the CDR3: TGCGCCGGCAGCCCCGAGCGGGGAGTCTACGAGCAGTACTTC. Amino acid sequence: CAGSPERGVYEQYF.

V gene TRBV20-1 combines with J gene TRBJ2-1; the D call may be TRBD1 or TRBD2 (7 bases each). Germline V lookup: CDR1 DFQATT, CDR2 SNEGSKA (reference sequence). This CDR3 comprises 11 residues. The V gene lost 8 bases and the J gene lost 9 bases, with 14 bases spanning the gap. CDR3 loop: CSTRGGSEQFF. In DNA form, the CDR3 reads TGCAGTACCAGGGGGGGGAGTGAGCAGTTCTTC.

The rearrangement links TRBV6-2 or TRBV6-3 to TRBJ1-1, with 10 bases identical to TRBD1. Losses at the gene ends were 6 bases for V and 5 bases for J; bases not matched to a gene: 12. From germline, CDR1 is MNHEY and CDR2 SVGEGT. This CDR3 contains 16 residues. CDR3 protein: CASRGTPGTGATEAFF. The CDR3 DNA reads as TGTGCCAGCAGAGGGACTCCCGGGACAGGGGCTACTGAAGCTTTCTTT.

In its sample, this clonotype was seen a few times. The chain links TRBV29-1 to TRBJ2-4, with D unclear. This CDR3 is built from 15 residues. Trimming shortened V by 5 bases and J by 0 bases, and 14 bases separated the two germline ends. The germline gives CDR1 SQVTM, CDR2 ANQGSEA. DNA for the CDR3: TGCAGCGTTCTGGAAGACTTTCTAGCCAAAAACATTCAGTACTTC. It yields the protein CSVLEDFLAKNIQYF.

This rearrangement joins TRBV9 to TRBJ1-5, with TRBD1 as a possible D gene (5 bases). The V end lost 3 bases, the J end lost 4 bases, and 14 bases lay between the germline ends. This CDR3 has 15 residues. Germline V gene lookup returns CDR1 SGDLS and CDR2 YYNGEE. The CDR3 DNA follows: TGTGCCAGCAGCGCCCAAGACAGCTTTAATCAGCCCCAGCATTTT. Amino acids: CASSAQDSFNQPQHF.

This clonotype was seen a few times. The chain uses TRBV5-1 and TRBJ2-5; the D is unclear. V was cut by 4 bases and J by 2 bases, with 12 bases left in between. This CDR3 contains 14 residues. Germline V lookup: CDR1 SGHRS, CDR2 YFSETQ. Here the CDR3 DNA reads TGCGCCAGCAGCCCTGGGTCTATTCAAGAGACCCAGTACTTC. Protein product: CASSPGSIQETQYF.

The rearrangement uses TRBV5-1 and TRBJ2-1; D tentatively reads TRBD1 or TRBD2 (5 bases each). The J call may be in error: the DNA end matches TRBJ2-7 better. The CDR3 contains 15 residues. Looked up from germline, CDR1 is SGHRS and CDR2 is YFSETQ. CDR3 DNA: TGCGCCAGCAGCCCGGGACCGACGAGATACAATGAGCAGTACTTC. Amino acid sequence: CASSPGPTRYNEQYF.

This clonotype was counted only a few times. The chain joins TRBV25-1 to TRBJ2-5; the match to TRBD2 covers 10 bases. The DNA matches TRBJ2-7 better at its end, which makes the J call doubtful. This CDR3 spans 16 amino acids. CDR1 is MGHDK, CDR2 SYGVNS, per germline. CDR3 residues: CASSREGVAGGYEQYF. The CDR3 bases are TGTGCCAGCAGTAGAGAAGGGGTAGCGGGGGGCTACGAGCAGTACTTC.

This clonotype was seen more than once but under ten times. This sequence joins TRBV25-1 and TRBJ2-5, with D unclear. This CDR3 is built from 16 residues. CDR1 is MGHDK and CDR2 is SYGVNS in the germline V gene. The ends were cut back, 5 bases at V and 1 base at J, with 17 bases in the middle. CDR3 residues: CASSHFRPELQETQYF. CDR3 DNA sequence: TGTGCCAGCAGTCACTTCCGTCCGGAACTCCAAGAGACCCAGTACTTC.

This clonotype came up a few times. The chain joins TRBV20-1 to TRBJ1-5; D remains ambiguous. Germline assignment: CDR1 DFQATT and CDR2 SNEGSKA (reference sequence). The V and J ends lost 8 bases and 3 bases respectively, with 11 bases between them. The CDR3 sequence is 12 residues long. CDR3 amino acids: CSSTESNQPQHF. CDR3 nucleotides: TGCAGTTCGACGGAGTCCAATCAGCCCCAGCATTTT.

This chain joins TRBV28 and TRBJ1-1, with 12 bases fitting TRBD1. Germline lookup yields CDR1 MDHEN and CDR2 SYDVKM. The V gene end was trimmed by 5 bases and the J gene end by 1 base; junction bases not matched to a gene: 5. The CDR3 length is 16 residues. The CDR3 DNA is TGTGCCAGCAGTCGCCCGGGACAGGGGGCGAACACTGAAGCTTTCTTT. It encodes CASSRPGQGANTEAFF.

This clonotype has only one observation. The chain has TRBV7-9 and TRBJ2-5, with TRBD1 matching over 10 bases. The germline CDR1 and CDR2 sequences are SEHNR and FQNEAQ (reference sequence). The CDR3 contains 15 residues. The V segment lost 5 bases and the J segment 5 bases; nucleotides outside the gene matches: 8. The CDR3 protein is CASSPRDRGLETQYF. The CDR3 DNA follows: TGTGCCAGCAGCCCCCGGGACAGGGGATTGGAGACCCAGTACTTC.

The genes are TRBV7-6 and TRBJ2-1; D is unresolved. The closer fit of TRBJ2-7 to the DNA end suggests the J call may be wrong. The germline V gene has CDR1 SGHVS and CDR2 FNYEAQ. The CDR3 consists of 11 residues. Here the CDR3 reads CASRQDNEQYF. As DNA, the CDR3 is TGTGCCAGCAGACAAGACAATGAGCAGTACTTC.

This clonotype was recorded only once. The chain joins TRBV5-1 to TRBJ2-3; a possible D gene is TRBD2 (6 bases). Germline V CDR1 and CDR2: SGHRS, YFSETQ. The CDR3 sequence is 16 residues long. Deletions cut 4 bases from V and 0 bases from J, with 15 bases between. CDR3 amino acids: CASSLSGTASTDTQYF. The CDR3 coding sequence is TGCGCCAGCAGCCTCTCCGGGACTGCTAGCACAGATACGCAGTATTTT. The full variable domain, with the rest looked up from reference TRBV5-1 and TRBJ2-3, is KAGVTQTPRYLIKTRGQQVTLSCSPISGHRSVSWYQQTPGQGLQFLFEYFSETQRNKGNFPGRFSGRQFSNSRSEMNVSTLELGDSALYLCASSLSGTASTDTQYFGPGTRLTVL.

V gene TRBV29-1 combines with J gene TRBJ1-2; D is unclear. Germline V gene sequence: CDR1 SQVTM, CDR2 ANQGSEA. CDR3 size: 11 residues. V was cut by 8 bases and J by 3 bases, with 10 bases left in between. The CDR3 sequence: CSTDQYYGYTF. The CDR3 DNA sequence: TGCAGCACCGACCAGTACTATGGCTACACCTTC.

Worth noting for this clonotype: Mismatch with germline at one junction end may stem from a read error. The V and J genes are TRBV7-2 and TRBJ1-1; possible D gene TRBD1, 5 bases. Germline V gene sequence: CDR1 SGHTA, CDR2 FQGNSA. There are 19 residues in the CDR3. As DNA, the CDR3 is TGTGGCAGCAGCTCAGAGGTCGGGACGGTAGCCTCGGTGAACACTGAAGCTTTCTTT. It is translated as CGSSSEVGTVASVNTEAFF.

About this clonotype: A single base separates this from a much larger clone, so it may be a read error. The chain carries TRBV6-4 and TRBJ1-2; no definite D call. Germline values: CDR1 MRHNA, CDR2 SNTAGT. The CDR3 has 14 amino acids. Trimming took 2 bases from V and 4 from J, leaving 11 bases between them. CDR3 sequence: CASSDANGGYGYTF. DNA for the CDR3: TGTGCCAGCAGTGACGCCAACGGAGGCTATGGCTACACCTTC.

This clonotype turned up a few times. The chain links TRBV4-2 to TRBJ2-1; D is possibly TRBD2 (7 bases). CDR1 and CDR2 (germline): LGHNA, YNFKEQ. The CDR3 loop spans 16 amino acids. The V end lost 0 bases, the J end lost 6 bases, and 15 bases lay between the germline ends. The CDR3 DNA follows: TGTGCCAGCAGCCAAGACGGTGGCGGGGGCCGCAATGAGCAGTTCTTC. It encodes CASSQDGGGGRNEQFF.

V usage is TRBV6-2 or TRBV6-3 and J usage is TRBJ1-6, with a possible D match to TRBD1 (5 bases). The V end lost 0 bases, the J end lost 6 bases, and 15 bases lay between the germline ends. Per the germline V gene, CDR1 is MNHEY and CDR2 is SVGEGT. This CDR3 contains 17 residues. The CDR3 bases are TGTGCCAGCAGTTACTCCCGACAGCCATCGTTTAATTCACCCCTCCACTTT. Protein: CASSYSRQPSFNSPLHF.